Shown below are 9 T cell receptor beta chains from a single sample sequenced in a study of blood T cell repertoires in COVID-19. Assay: immunoSEQ multiplex PCR; the TCRdb copy retains only in-frame clones and omits some. The repertoire holds 60,000 or so clones, with almost 85% as singletons. The material sequenced was peripheral blood. The source of these receptors is a human donor in a cohort sampled during active COVID-19.

The V and J genes are TRBV27 and TRBJ2-5; 7 bases agree with TRBD1. CDR1 is MNHEY, CDR2 SMNVEV, per germline (reference sequence). The CDR3 runs to 14 residues. The V and J ends lost 5 bases and 5 bases, in that order; junction bases with no gene match: 8. CDR3 sequence reads: CASSATGWGETQYF. DNA for the CDR3: TGTGCCAGCAGTGCGACAGGGTGGGGGGAGACCCAGTACTTC.

This clone was observed a single time. The genes are TRBV11-2 and TRBJ2-5, with D maybe TRBD1 (6 bases). Germline CDR1 and CDR2: SGHAT and FQNNGV. The CDR3 loop spans 12 amino acids. Trimming took 5 bases from V and 10 from J, leaving 14 bases between them. In DNA, the CDR3 is TGTGCCAGCAGCCCAGGGGCCCCCCACCAGTACTTC. Its protein is CASSPGAPHQYF.

The genes are TRBV27 and TRBJ1-5, with D perhaps TRBD1 (6 bases). The V end lost 6 bases, the J end lost 0 bases, and 15 bases lay between the germline ends. Germline loops: CDR1 MNHEY, CDR2 SMNVEV (reference sequence). The CDR3 sequence is 16 residues long. The CDR3 DNA reads TGTGCCAGCAGACAAGAGACAGGTTATAGCAATCAGCCCCAGCATTTT. Encoded protein: CASRQETGYSNQPQHF.

The chain couples TRBV6-6 to TRBJ2-7, with 7 bases that match TRBD1. This CDR3 comprises 14 residues. The germline gives CDR1 MNHNY, CDR2 SVGAGI (reference sequence). The junction had 1 base not matched to a gene; V was cut back by 0 bases and J by 2 bases. The CDR3 region is CASSYSGTAYEQYF. The CDR3 DNA sequence: TGTGCCAGCAGTTACTCCGGGACAGCCTACGAGCAGTACTTC.

The rearrangement joins TRBV5-1 to TRBJ2-1; D is perhaps TRBD2 (5 bases). Trimming stripped 0 bases from V and 8 bases from J, with 15 bases between. There are 15 residues in the CDR3. Germline V lookup: CDR1 SGHRS, CDR2 YFSETQ. As DNA, the CDR3 is TGCGCCAGCAGCTTGGCGTCGGAGGTTTTTGATGAGCAGTTCTTC. Translating it yields CASSLASEVFDEQFF.

As for this clone: Relative to the germline gene, one junction end is altered; a read error may explain this. The V and J genes are TRBV10-3 and TRBJ1-2; D gene unclear. Per germline, CDR1 ENHRY and CDR2 SYGVKD. The CDR3 extends over 13 amino acids. The CDR3 coding sequence is TGTGCCATCAGTGAGTCGAGGGCAGAGGGAAGGGACTTC. Translation: CAISESRAEGRDF.

This clone showed up just a few times. The chain uses TRBV7-9 and TRBJ1-6, with D possibly TRBD1 on 5 matching bases. The CDR3 runs 15 residues. With 1 base removed from V and 7 bases from J, the gap between germline ends came to 11 bases. Germline CDR1 and CDR2: SEHNR and FQNEAQ (reference sequence). The CDR3 loop reads CASSLEAGQNSPLHF. The CDR3 coding sequence is TGTGCCAGCAGCTTAGAGGCAGGGCAAAATTCACCCCTCCACTTT.

This sequence joins TRBV7-2 and TRBJ2-1, with D perhaps matching TRBD2 (6 bases). V was clipped by 1 base and J by 7 bases, with 17 bases between them. The CDR3 is made up of 16 amino acids. The V gene's germline CDR1 is SGHTA and CDR2 FQGNSA. CDR3 DNA: TGTGCCAGCAGCTTAGGGCCGGGACTCCAACAAAATGAGCAGTTCTTC. Protein sequence: CASSLGPGLQQNEQFF.

The chain has TRBV19 and TRBJ1-6, with 9 bases matching TRBD1. CDR1 and CDR2 (germline): LNHDA, SQIVND (reference sequence). V lost 5 bases to trimming and J lost 2 bases; unmatched junction nucleotides: 7. The CDR3 is 17 amino acids. This chain's CDR3 is CASSVGQGITYNSPLHF. For the CDR3, the DNA is TGTGCCAGTAGTGTCGGACAGGGGATTACCTATAATTCACCCCTCCACTTT.